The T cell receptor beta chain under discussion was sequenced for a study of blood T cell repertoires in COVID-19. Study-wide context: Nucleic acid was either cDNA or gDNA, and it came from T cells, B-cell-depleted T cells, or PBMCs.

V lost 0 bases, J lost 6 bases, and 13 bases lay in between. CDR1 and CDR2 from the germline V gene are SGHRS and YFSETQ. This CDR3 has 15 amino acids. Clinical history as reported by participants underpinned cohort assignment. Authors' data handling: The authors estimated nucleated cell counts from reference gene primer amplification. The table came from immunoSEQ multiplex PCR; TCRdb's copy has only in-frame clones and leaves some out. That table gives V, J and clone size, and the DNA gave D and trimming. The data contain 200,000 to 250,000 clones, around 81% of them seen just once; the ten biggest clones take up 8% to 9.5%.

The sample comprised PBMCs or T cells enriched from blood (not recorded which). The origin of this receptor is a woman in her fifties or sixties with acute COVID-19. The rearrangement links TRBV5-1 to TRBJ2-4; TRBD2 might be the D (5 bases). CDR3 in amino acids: CASSLGTPGINIQYF. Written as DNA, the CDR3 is TGCGCCAGCAGCTTGGGTACCCCGGGGATAAACATTCAGTACTTC.